The clone carrying this T cell receptor beta chain has a handful of counts. Profiling relied on immunoSEQ multiplex PCR, and the TCRdb table lists in-frame clones only, not all of them. The top ten clones hold about 5.5% of a sample with 61,000 or so clones, under 85% of them seen once. This sample is drawn from a study of blood T cell repertoires in COVID-19. This CDR3 has 11 amino acids. Germline CDR1 is LGHDT and CDR2 is YNNKEL (reference sequence). Trimming removed 3 bases from V and 4 bases from J, with 3 bases in between. The chain links TRBV3-1 (or the pseudogene TRBV3-2) to TRBJ1-1, with D hard to call. The sequencing input was peripheral blood. The receptor comes from a woman between 70 and 85 years old with acute or convalescent COVID-19. The CDR3 protein is CASSHSTEAFF. The CDR3 region has the DNA TGTGCCAGCAGCCATAGCACTGAAGCTTTCTTT.